The 7 T cell receptor beta chains below were found in one sample sequenced in a study of control samples from healthy donors and cancer patients. Some clones are missing from TCRdb's copy, which holds only in-frame ones; the method was immunoSEQ multiplex PCR. The sample has about 190,000 clones; around 93% are singletons. The sample comprised blood. Receptors were obtained from a man aged 25 to 45 in good health.

The CDR3 reads CASSYSGDRRPYEQYF. DNA for the CDR3: TGTGCCAGCAGCTATAGTGGGGACAGGAGACCCTACGAGCAGTACTTC. This chain connects TRBV13 to TRBJ2-7; TRBD1 matches at 8 bases. The CDR3 is 16 residues long. Germline V gene data show CDR1 as PRHDT and CDR2 as FYEKMQ (reference sequence). J gave up 2 bases and V 4 bases, and 10 bases lay outside the gene matches.

V is TRBV9 and J is TRBJ1-2, with D possibly being TRBD1 (5 bases). Trimming shortened V by 3 bases and J by 0 bases, and 18 bases separated the two germline ends. The CDR3 runs to 17 residues. Per the germline V gene, CDR1 is SGDLS and CDR2 is YYNGEE. This chain's CDR3 is CASSAPGGRPSNYGYTF. In DNA form, the CDR3 reads TGTGCCAGCAGCGCCCCGGGGGGAAGACCATCTAACTATGGCTACACCTTC.

The sample holds one count of this clone. V is TRBV5-1 and J is TRBJ2-1; D unresolved. V was cut by 0 bases and J by 5 bases, with 9 bases left in between. CDR3 length: 14 residues. CDR1 and CDR2 from the germline V gene are SGHRS and YFSETQ. DNA for the CDR3: TGCGCCAGCAGCTTGGAAAACCTGAACAATGAGCAGTTCTTC. Protein: CASSLENLNNEQFF.

This clone was seen only once. The chain uses TRBV5-1 and TRBJ2-7, with 7 bases matching TRBD1. V gave up 4 bases and J gave up 3 bases; unmatched junction bases: 7. Per germline, CDR1 SGHRS and CDR2 YFSETQ. This CDR3 is built from 14 residues. The CDR3 is CASSPRDSHYEQYF. The CDR3, as DNA: TGCGCCAGCAGCCCCCGGGACAGCCACTACGAGCAGTACTTC.

The chain combines TRBV30 with TRBJ2-2; D is perhaps TRBD1 (6 bases). Germline CDR1 reads GTSNPN; CDR2 reads SVGIG (reference sequence). Trimming took 3 bases from V and 1 from J, leaving 12 bases between them. There are 15 residues in the CDR3. The CDR3 region has the DNA TGTGCCTGGAGACCGGGACACCGGAACACCGGGGAGCTGTTTTTT. This translates into CAWRPGHRNTGELFF.

V usage is TRBV27 and J usage is TRBJ2-1, with a possible D match to TRBD2 (6 bases). There are 14 residues in the CDR3. The V end was cut by 2 bases, the J end by 8 bases, with 13 bases between. CDR1 and CDR2 (germline): MNHEY, SMNVEV (reference sequence). CDR3 region: CASSLGQRDYEQFF. The DNA of the CDR3 is TGTGCCAGCAGTTTAGGTCAGAGGGACTATGAGCAGTTCTTC.

The chain recombines TRBV19 with TRBJ2-1; 12 nucleotides line up with TRBD2. V lost 2 bases and J lost 9; bases outside the gene matches: 8. Per germline, CDR1 LNHDA and CDR2 SQIVND (reference sequence). This CDR3 has 16 amino acids. The CDR3 loop reads CASSIQLAGGLGEQFF. In nucleotides, the CDR3 is TGTGCCAGTAGTATACAACTAGCGGGGGGCCTCGGTGAGCAGTTCTTC.